This passage covers 21 T cell receptor beta chains from one sample sequenced in a study of T cells after yellow fever vaccination. TCRdb reprocessed the 5' RACE reads via MiXCR and lists one record per CDR3 protein. Among around 500,000 distinct CDR3 sequences listed, 21% were seen once. The sequencing used PBMCs, collected 20 to 25 days after the first yellow fever vaccination. The receptor set was obtained from a young man who received the YFV17D yellow fever vaccine.

This clonotype has only a few counts. The CDR3 loop reads CASSPGHLGQPQHF. CDR3 DNA sequence: TGTGCCAGCAGTCCGGGACATTTGGGTCAGCCCCAGCATTTT. The chain links TRBV12-3 or TRBV12-4 to TRBJ1-5, with D maybe TRBD1 (6 bases). Deletions cut 5 bases from V and 6 bases from J, with 14 bases between. This CDR3 has 14 residues.

The chain uses TRBV6-6 and TRBJ2-7; D remains ambiguous. The germline gives CDR1 MNHNY, CDR2 SVGAGI (reference sequence). Trimming stripped 2 bases from V and 3 bases from J, with 8 bases between. This CDR3 comprises 13 residues. The chain's CDR3 is CASSYGSNYEQYF. The CDR3, as DNA: TGTGCCAGCAGTTACGGATCTAACTACGAGCAGTACTTC.

The chain has TRBV7-9 and TRBJ1-2, with D hard to call. CDR1 and CDR2 from the germline V gene are SEHNR and FQNEAQ (reference sequence). Trimming removed 5 bases at V and 0 bases at J, with 10 bases between. This CDR3 is built from 14 residues. The chain's CDR3 is CASSAARTNYGYTF. DNA of the CDR3: TGTGCCAGCAGCGCAGCCAGGACTAACTATGGCTACACCTTC.

This rearrangement joins TRBV5-6 to TRBJ2-7; D might be TRBD1 (5 bases). Trimming left V 0 bases short and J 6 bases short, with 13 bases between. Germline CDR1 and CDR2: SGHDT and YYEEEE. CDR3 length: 14 amino acids. The CDR3 bases are TGTGCCAGCAGCTTGGACAGGAATAGGCGCGAGCAGTACGTC. As protein: CASSLDRNRREQYV.

In this sample, this clonotype turned up a few times. This sequence joins TRBV4-1 and TRBJ1-2; D uncertain. Germline lookup yields CDR1 MGHRA and CDR2 YSYEKL. Deletions cut 4 bases from V and 4 bases from J, with 19 bases between. There are 16 residues in the CDR3. The CDR3 sequence: CASSLRNWGESYGYTF. The CDR3 DNA sequence: TGCGCCAGCAGCCTCAGAAACTGGGGAGAGAGCTATGGCTACACCTTC.

This chain links TRBV16 with TRBJ2-1; D ambiguous. Looked up from germline, CDR1 is KGHSY and CDR2 is FQNENV. V shed 0 bases and J shed 7 bases, with 10 bases lying between them. This CDR3 is built from 14 residues. CDR3 coding DNA: TGTGCCAGCAGCCAATCTGGCAGAATTAATGAGCAGTTCTTC. Its translation is CASSQSGRINEQFF.

The rearrangement joins TRBV4-3 to TRBJ1-2; no reliable D call. Germline V gives CDR1 LGHNA, CDR2 YSLEER. This CDR3 region has 14 residues. Trimming stripped 3 bases from V and 4 bases from J, with 12 bases between. CDR3 DNA: TGCGCCAGCAGCCAGAACACAGACTTCTATGGCTACACCTTC. This gives the protein CASSQNTDFYGYTF.

This clonotype was seen a few times. This chain connects TRBV7-3 to TRBJ2-5; D ambiguous. V lost 5 bases and J lost 2, with 12 bases in between. CDR3 length equals 14 residues. Germline CDR1 is SGHTA and CDR2 is FQGTGA. The CDR3 DNA reads TGTGCCAGCAGCGCAACCGGGTCACAAGAGACCCAGTACTTC. Translation gives CASSATGSQETQYF.

Only a few counts were recorded for this clonotype. The chain combines TRBV20-1 with TRBJ2-2; D perhaps matches TRBD1 (6 bases). CDR1 is DFQATT, CDR2 SNEGSKA, per germline (reference sequence). CDR3 length equals 14 residues. V lost 4 bases and J lost 0, with 9 bases in between. The DNA of the CDR3 is TGCAGTGCTACAGGGGCATCGAACACCGGGGAGCTGTTTTTT. Its protein is CSATGASNTGELFF.

This clonotype was seen more than once but under ten times. The chain uses TRBV5-1 and TRBJ2-5; 10 bases fit TRBD2. This CDR3 has 16 amino acids. The V gene's germline CDR1 is SGHRS and CDR2 YFSETQ. V lost 6 bases to trimming and J lost 5 bases; unmatched junction nucleotides: 13. The chain's CDR3 is CASNSGQRGGTETQYF. The CDR3 region has the DNA TGCGCCAGCAACTCGGGCCAGCGGGGGGGCACGGAGACCCAGTACTTC.

This rearrangement joins TRBV6-2 or TRBV6-3 to TRBJ1-5; D uncertain. V was cut by 2 bases and J by 0 bases, with 5 bases left in between. The length of the CDR3 is 14 residues. Germline lookup yields CDR1 MNHEY and CDR2 SVGEGT. CDR3 residues: CASSYVGSNQPQHF. Written as DNA, the CDR3 is TGTGCCAGCAGTTACGTGGGTAGCAATCAGCCCCAGCATTTT.

The sample holds many counts of this clonotype. This chain connects TRBV7-2 to TRBJ1-6; 10 bases align to TRBD1. V lost 2 bases and J lost 10; bases outside the gene matches: 2. Germline V lookup: CDR1 SGHTA, CDR2 FQGNSA. This CDR3 spans 14 amino acids. CDR3 loop: CASSLRTGGSPLHF. CDR3 coding DNA: TGTGCCAGCAGCTTAAGGACAGGGGGGTCACCCCTCCACTTT.

This clonotype was detected only a few times. The CDR3, as DNA: TGCAGCGTTGCTCAGGACGAAAATTCACCCCTCCACTTT. Translating gives CSVAQDENSPLHF. The chain links TRBV29-1 to TRBJ1-6; D is uncertain. The V end was cut by 4 bases, the J end by 7 bases, with 11 bases between. Germline-derived CDR1 and CDR2 are SQVTM and ANQGSEA. The CDR3 has 13 residues.

The chain links TRBV12-3 or TRBV12-4 to TRBJ1-1; no reliable D call. Trimming cost V 2 bases and J 10 bases, with 14 bases left between them. This CDR3 has 13 residues. The CDR3 here is CASSLMSGRRAFF. DNA for the CDR3: TGTGCCAGCAGTTTAATGTCGGGTCGGAGAGCTTTCTTT.

This clonotype was seen repeatedly, ten times or more. The chain combines TRBV24-1 with TRBJ2-5; D possibly corresponds to TRBD2 (6 bases). This CDR3 has 15 amino acids. Germline CDR1 is KGHDR and CDR2 is SFDVKD. The V end lost 2 bases, the J end lost 4 bases, and 13 bases lay between the germline ends. This CDR3 reads CATSDSRGGGETQYF. For the CDR3, the DNA is TGTGCCACCAGTGATTCTAGGGGAGGAGGAGAGACCCAGTACTTC.

The J gene is TRBJ2-5, the V gene TRBV10-3; D gene ambiguous. The length of the CDR3 is 13 residues. V lost 7 bases and J 4 bases, leaving 13 bases between the germline ends. Germline CDR1 is ENHRY and CDR2 is SYGVKD. The CDR3 reads CAIKVRIGETQYF. In nucleotides, the CDR3 is TGTGCCATCAAAGTGAGGATCGGAGAGACCCAGTACTTC.

This clonotype was found a few times. This rearrangement joins TRBV11-2 to TRBJ2-3; D is uncertain. The CDR3 totals 18 residues. Germline values: CDR1 SGHAT, CDR2 FQNNGV. With 4 bases removed from V and 2 bases from J, the gap between germline ends came to 22 bases. CDR3 coding DNA: TGTGCCAGCAGCTCCCCCCGCGGACCCACATACTCCACAGATACGCAGTATTTT. Translation gives CASSSPRGPTYSTDTQYF.

The rearrangement joins TRBV7-2 to TRBJ2-2; TRBD1 matches at 7 bases. V dropped 5 bases and J dropped 1; count of bases not matched to a gene: 7. The CDR3 runs 16 residues. From germline, CDR1 is SGHTA and CDR2 FQGNSA. DNA of the CDR3: TGTGCCAGCAGCCCATATCAGGGGGTGAACACCGGGGAGCTGTTTTTT. Encoded protein: CASSPYQGVNTGELFF.

This clonotype was seen only a few times. The genes are TRBV6-2 or TRBV6-3 and TRBJ2-2, with 8 bases aligning to TRBD2. V was pared by 6 bases and J by 0 bases, with 3 bases of the junction left unmatched. In germline, CDR1 is MNHEY, CDR2 SVGEGT. The CDR3 runs 15 residues. CDR3 sequence reads: CASRVAGTNTGELFF. DNA for the CDR3: TGTGCCAGCAGGGTAGCGGGAACGAACACCGGGGAGCTGTTTTTT.

This clonotype has only a few counts. The chain has TRBV4-3 and TRBJ2-1; possible D gene TRBD2, 5 bases. Trimming stripped 1 base from V and 13 bases from J, with 17 bases between. Germline-derived CDR1 and CDR2 are LGHNA and YSLEER. The CDR3 has 14 residues. CDR3: CASSQGVGERVQFF. For the CDR3, the DNA is TGCGCCAGCAGCCAAGGGGTCGGAGAGAGGGTCCAGTTCTTC.

The V gene is TRBV9, the J gene TRBJ2-5, with D perhaps assigned TRBD1 or TRBD2 (6 bases each). Germline V gene lookup returns CDR1 SGDLS and CDR2 YYNGEE. There are 14 residues in the CDR3. Trimming removed 2 bases at V and 1 base at J, with 9 bases between. CDR3 protein: CASSVGGTQETQYF. CDR3 DNA: TGTGCCAGCAGCGTCGGGGGCACCCAAGAGACCCAGTACTTC. Full variable domain (missing parts from reference TRBV9 and TRBJ2-5): DSGVTQTPKHLITATGQRVTLRCSPRSGDLSVYWYQQSLDQGLQFLIQYYNGEERAKGNILERFSAQQFPDLHSELNLSSLELGDSALYFCASSVGGTQETQYFGPGTRLLVL.